A selection of T cell receptor beta chains follows, all from one sample in a study of T cell repertoires in cytomegalovirus infection. One entry per CDR3 protein, called by TCRdb with MiXCR from the reads. The data contain approximately 630,000 distinct CDR3 sequences, 24% of them seen just once; the ten biggest clones take up around 8%. Source material: CD8+ T cells from PBMCs. All receptors derive from a human donor in good health (CMV status not recorded). Some clones in this sample may be carry-over from other donors' samples. Both conserved end residues are part of each CDR3. A D gene is named only where the DNA matches it firmly. Some rows have no size entry. The others give once, few or many, or a class for an expanded clone.

clone size | D gene | J gene | V gene | CDR3 protein | CDR3 DNA
NA | TRBD2 | TRBJ2-1 | TRBV20-1 | CSASLRGAPYNEQFF | TGCAGTGCTAGTTTGCGGGGGGCCCCCTACAATGAGCAGTTCTTC
NA | TRBD1 | TRBJ2-7 | TRBV11-1 | CASSLRGQSYEQYF | TGTGCCAGCAGCTTAAGGGGACAGTCCTACGAGCAGTACTTC
NA | TRBD1 | TRBJ1-1 | TRBV27 | CASSSTGGGGTKAFF | TGTGCCAGCAGTTCGACAGGGGGCGGTGGCACTAAAGCTTTCTTT
few | TRBD1 | TRBJ2-7 | TRBV28 | CASSLGGAASYEQYF | TGTGCCAGCAGCTTAGGGGGCGCAGCCTCCTACGAGCAGTACTTC
many | TRBD1 | TRBJ2-3 | TRBV7-3 | CASSPTGTGILADTQYF | TGTGCCAGCAGCCCCACCGGGACAGGGATTTTAGCAGATACGCAGTATTTT
NA | TRBD1 | TRBJ2-7 | TRBV4-1 | CASSPRDRGVLYEQYF | TGCGCCAGCAGCCCGCGGGACAGGGGTGTGCTCTACGAGCAGTACTTC
NA | NA | TRBJ2-4 | TRBV7-9 | CASSSRSWGNTKNIQYF | TGTGCCAGCAGCTCCCGGTCGTGGGGGAATACCAAAAACATTCAGTACTTC
NA | NA | TRBJ1-6 | TRBV6-2/TRBV6-3 | CASISSGGSYNSPLHF | TGTGCCAGCATTTCGAGCGGGGGCTCCTATAATTCACCCCTCCACTTT
few | NA | TRBJ2-3 | TRBV11-1 | CASSLGGPYPPQYF | TGTGCCAGCAGCCTAGGGGGGCCCTACCCTCCTCAGTATTTT
many | NA | TRBJ1-2 | TRBV19 | CASARGGTPSTYGYTF | TGTGCCAGCGCGAGAGGCGGGACCCCTTCTACCTATGGCTACACCTTC
NA | TRBD1 | TRBJ2-1 | TRBV5-5 | CASSLGGTVSSYNEQFF | TGTGCCAGCAGCTTGGGGGGGACAGTCAGCTCCTACAATGAGCAGTTCTTC
NA | TRBD2 | TRBJ2-6 | TRBV11-2 | CASSLEFGGGVGANVLTF | TGTGCCAGCAGCTTAGAATTTGGTGGGGGGGTTGGGGCCAACGTCCTGACTTTC
NA | NA | TRBJ1-1 | TRBV28 | CASRGAMNTEAFF | TGTGCCAGCAGAGGGGCCATGAACACTGAAGCTTTCTTT
many | NA | TRBJ1-5 | TRBV12-3/TRBV12-4 | CASSLSYSNQPQHF | TGTGCCAGCAGCTTATCTTATAGCAATCAGCCCCAGCATTTT
NA | TRBD1 | TRBJ2-1 | TRBV13 | CASSLVRGFYNEQFF | TGTGCCAGCAGCTTAGTCAGGGGGTTCTACAATGAGCAGTTCTTC
many | NA | TRBJ1-3 | TRBV11-2 | CASSFTGDGDTIYF | TGTGCCAGCAGCTTTACGGGCGACGGGGACACCATATATTTT
many | TRBD2 | TRBJ2-5 | TRBV7-2 | CASSSPSILAGGPETQYF | TGTGCCAGCAGCTCCCCCTCCATCCTAGCGGGGGGGCCAGAGACCCAGTACTTC
NA | TRBD2 | TRBJ2-1 | TRBV28 | CASSPSGRGAYEQFF | TGTGCCAGCAGCCCGTCGGGGCGGGGGGCGTATGAGCAGTTCTTC
many | NA | TRBJ1-1 | TRBV7-8 | CASSLAGRGGTEAFF | TGTGCCAGCAGCTTAGCAGGTCGGGGAGGGACTGAAGCTTTCTTT
many | TRBD1 | TRBJ2-4 | TRBV7-9 | CASSSAGDRGDIQYF | TGTGCCAGCAGCTCCGCTGGAGACAGGGGGGACATTCAGTACTTC
many | TRBD1 | TRBJ1-4 | TRBV7-2 | CASSLDRGRLKGEKLFF | TGTGCCAGCAGCTTAGACAGGGGACGACTAAAAGGGGAAAAACTGTTTTTT
few | TRBD2 | TRBJ2-7 | TRBV5-4 | CATRGDSYEQYF | TGTGCCACTCGGGGGGACTCCTACGAGCAGTACTTC
few | TRBD1 | TRBJ1-3 | TRBV7-6 | CASSGATGGSSGNTIYF | TGTGCCAGCAGCGGAGCGACAGGGGGAAGCTCTGGAAACACCATATATTTT
few | TRBD2 | TRBJ2-5 | TRBV29-1 | CSSAGGDQVRETQYF | TGCAGCTCAGCGGGGGGGGACCAGGTGCGGGAGACCCAGTACTTC
NA | NA | TRBJ2-7 | TRBV29-1 | CSVEDRRGLGEQYF | TGCAGCGTTGAAGACCGGAGGGGGCTGGGCGAGCAGTACTTC
many | NA | TRBJ1-3 | TRBV12-3/TRBV12-4 | CASSPLTGNTIYF | TGTGCCAGCAGCCCCCTAACGGGAAACACCATATATTTT
NA | NA | TRBJ2-4 | TRBV7-9 | CASSLEGIAKNIQYF | TGTGCCAGCAGCTTAGAGGGAATAGCCAAAAACATTCAGTACTTC
few | NA | TRBJ2-7 | TRBV3-1 | CASSQGGLSTYEQYF | TGTGCCAGCAGCCAAGGAGGCTTAAGCACCTACGAGCAGTACTTC
few | TRBD2 | TRBJ2-3 | TRBV5-6 | CASSFSGLAGGPSTQYF | TGTGCCAGCAGCTTCTCAGGACTAGCGGGGGGGCCCAGTACGCAGTATTTT
NA | NA | TRBJ1-1 | TRBV29-1 | CSVRISVYMNTEAFF | TGCAGCGTTAGAATCTCAGTCTACATGAACACTGAAGCTTTCTTT
NA | TRBD1 | TRBJ2-1 | TRBV2 | CASPGEGAPYNEQFF | TGTGCCTCCCCCGGTGAGGGGGCGCCTTACAATGAGCAGTTCTTC
many | NA | TRBJ1-1 | TRBV7-2 | CASSLVRGRKNTEAFF | TGTGCCAGCAGCTTAGTTAGGGGACGGAAGAACACTGAAGCTTTCTTT
few | NA | TRBJ1-4 | TRBV6-2/TRBV6-3 | CASSYRTFRTTQPATTNEKLFF | TGTGCCAGCAGTTACCGCACTTTTAGGACAACCCAACCGGCTACAACTAATGAAAAACTGTTTTTT
few | NA | TRBJ2-1 | TRBV19 | CASSIAGKFDTYNEQFF | TGTGCCAGTAGTATCGCAGGGAAATTCGACACCTACAATGAGCAGTTCTTC
few | TRBD1 | TRBJ1-2 | TRBV7-9 | CASRDRVNSGYTF | TGTGCCAGCAGGGACAGGGTGAACTCGGGCTACACCTTC
few | NA | TRBJ1-1 | TRBV6-2/TRBV6-3 | CASSPANTEAFF | TGTGCCAGCAGCCCCGCGAACACTGAAGCTTTCTTT
many | NA | TRBJ2-2 | TRBV7-2 | CASSFSGPYTGELFF | TGTGCCAGCAGCTTTTCTGGGCCATACACCGGGGAGCTGTTTTTT
NA | NA | TRBJ2-7 | TRBV27 | CASAHRVTYEQYF | TGTGCCAGCGCACACAGGGTTACCTACGAGCAGTACTTC
many | NA | TRBJ2-2 | TRBV6-5 | CASSYSNGAGELFF | TGTGCCAGCAGTTACTCGAATGGGGCCGGGGAGCTGTTTTTT
few | NA | TRBJ1-1 | TRBV29-1 | CSARAGDSFEAFF | TGCAGCGCCCGGGCCGGCGACAGCTTTGAAGCTTTCTTT
few | NA | TRBJ1-6 | TRBV15 | CATSRTGTNSPLHF | TGTGCCACCAGCAGGACAGGAACGAATTCACCCCTCCACTTT
few | NA | TRBJ1-1 | TRBV28 | CASATPGGGNTEAFF | TGTGCCAGCGCGACACCCGGGGGGGGAAATACTGAAGCTTTCTTT
many | NA | TRBJ1-6 | TRBV6-5 | CASRPGHRTLSSYNSPLHF | TGTGCCAGCAGACCGGGACATCGGACTTTAAGCTCCTATAATTCACCCCTCCACTTT
NA | TRBD2 | TRBJ2-3 | TRBV12-3/TRBV12-4 | CASSLIETSGATDTQYF | TGTGCCAGCAGTTTGATAGAGACTAGCGGGGCCACAGATACGCAGTATTTT
many | NA | TRBJ1-1 | TRBV19 | CASSDKGTGRANTEAFF | TGTGCCAGTAGCGACAAAGGTACAGGGAGAGCGAACACTGAAGCTTTCTTT
NA | TRBD1 | TRBJ1-5 | TRBV28 | CASTPTGQGGDQPQHF | TGTGCCAGCACACCGACCGGACAGGGAGGAGATCAGCCCCAGCATTTT